What follows are 8 T cell receptor beta chains derived from one specimen sequenced in a study of preoperative IRX-2 immunotherapy in early breast cancer (dated by TCRdb to between 2018 and 2021). Libraries were made using the immunoSEQ multiplex PCR assay. TCRdb retrieved this table from immuneACCESS and kept in-frame rearrangements only. Not all clones are present; in checked studies, unresolved V genes account for under half, and no reason is known for the remainder. Within this sample are roughly 30,000 clones, with approximately 83% of them counted one time only. Roughly 3.1% of the sample goes to the ten largest clones. This specimen's treatment or condition label, interpreted: preoperative locoregional IRX-2 cytokine immunotherapy. Sample collection occurred from a patient treated with IRX-2 immunotherapy. The receptor set was obtained from a human donor with breast cancer.

In its sample, this clone was seen a few times. This rearrangement joins TRBV11-3 to TRBJ1-2; 9 nucleotides match TRBD1. The CDR3 is 15 amino acids. CDR1 and CDR2 from the germline V gene are SGHNT and YENEEA. V lost 1 base to trimming and J lost 6 bases; unmatched junction nucleotides: 6. In DNA, the CDR3 is TGTGCCAGCAGCTTAGGGACAGGGGAATCGGATGGCTACACCTTC. Its protein is CASSLGTGESDGYTF.

The V call is TRBV5-1, the J call TRBJ2-5; D is undetermined. The germline gives CDR1 SGHRS, CDR2 YFSETQ. Trimming took 0 bases from V and 3 from J, leaving 9 bases between them. The CDR3 loop spans 14 amino acids. CDR3 DNA: TGCGCCAGCAGCTTGGAACCCTGGGAAGAGACCCAGTACTTC. Amino acids: CASSLEPWEETQYF.

The chain joins TRBV28 to TRBJ1-5, with TRBD1 matching 9 bases. CDR1 is MDHEN, CDR2 SYDVKM, per germline. Germline trimming cut 5 bases from V and 2 bases from J; bases unmatched to any gene: 7. This CDR3 is 16 amino acids long. CDR3 residues: CASSPQGATGNQPQHF. CDR3 nucleotides: TGTGCCAGCAGTCCACAGGGGGCTACGGGCAATCAGCCCCAGCATTTT.

The chain uses TRBV6-8 and TRBJ2-5; tentative D call: TRBD2 (6 bases). In germline, CDR1 is MNHGY, CDR2 SAAAGT. Trimming took 3 bases from V and 2 from J, leaving 16 bases between them. The CDR3 is 16 residues long. The CDR3 loop is CASSYPSTGVQETQYF. CDR3 DNA: TGTGCCAGCAGTTATCCGTCGACGGGGGTGCAAGAGACCCAGTACTTC.

The gene calls are TRBV10-2 and TRBJ2-7; D remains ambiguous. The CDR3 sequence is 16 residues long. The germline V gene encodes CDR1 WSHSY and CDR2 SAAADI. With 6 bases removed from V and 6 bases from J, the gap between germline ends came to 24 bases. CDR3 nucleotides: TGCGCCAGCAGCGGCTCAGCCGGACGAGCTCGGGCCGAGCAGTACTTC. Translation gives CASSGSAGRARAEQYF.

The CDR3 sequence: CASSEGGLETQYF. The CDR3 region has the DNA TGTGCCAGCAGCGAAGGGGGCCTGGAGACCCAGTACTTC. The chain couples TRBV7-4 to TRBJ2-5, with 7 bases matching TRBD1. Germline CDR1 SGHVT, CDR2 SQSDAQ. The CDR3 runs 13 residues. After removal of 5 bases from V and 5 bases from J, the junction contained 5 bases not matched to a gene.

The rearrangement uses TRBV11-3 and TRBJ2-7; 9 nucleotides line up with TRBD1. The CDR3 totals 15 residues. Germline V gene lookup returns CDR1 SGHNT and CDR2 YENEEA. Trimming cost V 5 bases and J 4 bases; bases outside gene matches: 9. Here the CDR3 reads CASSPRDREGYEQYF. The CDR3 DNA sequence: TGTGCCAGCAGCCCCCGGGACAGGGAAGGGTACGAGCAGTACTTC.

This clone has only one observation. The gene calls are TRBV2 and TRBJ2-4; D uncertain. The V gene lost 1 base and the J gene lost 12 bases, with 13 bases spanning the gap. Germline CDR1 and CDR2: SNHLY and FYNNEI. This CDR3 is built from 13 residues. This CDR3 reads CASSEDLIRSQYF. In DNA form, the CDR3 reads TGTGCCAGCAGTGAAGATTTGATCCGCTCTCAGTACTTC.